Below, 16 T cell receptor beta chains from the same sample are listed, as sequenced in a study of blood T cells in healthy people across ages. The authors ran a second PCR of 7 to 11 cycles using a sample-barcoded 5' primer and a J-beta primer mix. Via MiXCR, TCRdb re-called the 5' RACE reads, giving one row per CDR3 protein. Here the sample spans hundreds of thousands of distinct CDR3 sequences, about a third being singletons. The sequencing input was blood. Receptors were obtained from a woman older than 75 in good health.

Comment on this clonotype: A much larger clone lies one base from this, so it may be a read error. The chain carries TRBV7-9 and TRBJ2-7, with 11 nucleotides matching TRBD1. This CDR3 is 15 amino acids long. The germline CDR1 and CDR2 sequences are SEHNR and FQNEAQ (reference sequence). The CDR3 nucleotides read TGTTCCAGCAGCCGTTGGGGACAGGGGGCCTACGAGCAGTACTTC. Translating gives CSSSRWGQGAYEQYF.

There are many counts of this clonotype. This chain links TRBV7-3 with TRBJ2-3, with D tentatively TRBD1 (7 bases). Germline V CDR1 and CDR2: SGHTA, FQGTGA. Trimming took off 5 bases at V and 1 base at J, with 19 bases between the two ends. The CDR3 consists of 17 residues. CDR3 loop: CASSLMGQGEGTDTQYF. CDR3 in DNA: TGTGCCAGCAGCCTAATGGGGCAGGGGGAGGGCACAGATACGCAGTATTTT.

This clonotype came up a few times. V is TRBV6-6 and J is TRBJ2-5; 12 bases map to TRBD2. V was pared by 5 bases and J by 5 bases, with 12 bases of the junction left unmatched. Germline V gene data show CDR1 as MNHNY and CDR2 as SVGAGI (reference sequence). The CDR3 extends over 17 amino acids. The CDR3 DNA sequence: TGTGCCAGCAGTCTAACTAGCGGGGGGTCGGTAGGGGAGACCCAGTACTTC. Its translation is CASSLTSGGSVGETQYF.

For this clonotype: A much larger clonotype is one base distant, so this may be a read error. The CDR3 coding sequence is TGTGCCAGCAGTGATAACGGCAGGGGAGGAGGAGAGACCCAGTACTTC. Its protein product is CASSDNGRGGGETQYF. The chain links TRBV6-2 or TRBV6-3 to TRBJ2-5, with D perhaps given as TRBD1 or TRBD2 (6 bases each). CDR3 length equals 16 residues. The V end was cut by 5 bases, the J end by 4 bases, with 20 bases between. Germline lookup yields CDR1 MNHEY and CDR2 SVGEGT.

This clonotype was detected only a few times. The V call is TRBV7-8, the J call TRBJ1-5; D call uncertain. This CDR3 has 17 residues. Germline V gene sequence: CDR1 SGHVS, CDR2 FQNEAQ. V was trimmed by 5 bases and J by 5 bases, leaving 22 bases between them. CDR3 DNA: TGTGCCAGCAGCCCAACACTCCGGGGAAGTCGACATCAGCCCCAGCATTTT. Amino acids: CASSPTLRGSRHQPQHF. Combining the CDR3 with reference TRBV7-8 and TRBJ1-5 gives the whole variable domain GAGVSQSPRYKVAKRGQDVALRCDPISGHVSLFWYQQALGQGPEFLTYFQNEAQLDKSGLPSDRFFAERPEGSVSTLKIQRTQQEDSAVYLCASSPTLRGSRHQPQHFGDGTRLSIL.

This clonotype was observed at least ten times. This CDR3 reads CASSDRGILETQYF. In nucleotides, the CDR3 is TGTGCCAGCAGTGATCGGGGGATACTTGAGACCCAGTACTTC. J is TRBJ2-5 and V is TRBV25-1, with D possibly matching TRBD2 (6 bases). V lost 3 bases and J lost 5, with 13 bases in between. The CDR3 loop spans 14 amino acids. CDR1 is MGHDK and CDR2 is SYGVNS in the germline V gene. Looking up the rest from reference TRBV25-1 and TRBJ2-5 gives the full variable domain: EADIYQTPRYLVIGTGKKITLECSQTMGHDKMYWYQQDPGMELHLIHYSYGVNSTEKGDLSSESTVSRIRTEHFPLTLESARPSHTSQYLCASSDRGILETQYFGPGTRLLVL.

This clonotype came up many times. A much more abundant neighbour one base away suggests this may be a read error. The chain combines TRBV20-1 with TRBJ2-1, with a possible D match to TRBD2 (6 bases). V shed 6 bases and J shed 7 bases, with 22 bases lying between them. The CDR3 is 15 amino acids. CDR1 is DFQATT, CDR2 SNEGSKA, per germline (reference sequence). CDR3 sequence (DNA): TGCAGTGCGCGGGGCCTCCCCTTTGCTGGGAATGAGCAGTTCTTC. Encoded protein: CSARGLPFAGNEQFF.

This clonotype appeared many times. The rearrangement uses TRBV2 and TRBJ2-3; 7 nucleotides align to TRBD2. This CDR3 has 11 residues. The ends lost 4 bases at V and 14 bases at J; junction bases unmatched: 6. Germline CDR1 and CDR2: SNHLY and FYNNEI. CDR3: CASSGSRLAYF. CDR3 sequence (DNA): TGTGCCAGCAGTGGTTCTCGACTAGCGTATTTT.

As concerns this clonotype: This may arise from a read error, as a much more abundant clone is one base away. The chain joins TRBV25-1 to TRBJ2-7; D ambiguous. The CDR3 is 11 residues long. CDR1 and CDR2 (germline): MGHDK, SYGVNS. For the CDR3, the DNA is TGTGCCAGCAGGGAATTCGGCGAGCAGTACTTC. This codes for CASREFGEQYF.

This clonotype was detected only a few times. Possible read error: a much larger clone is one base away. The chain has TRBV5-6 and TRBJ2-5; either TRBD1 or TRBD2 may supply D (6 bases each). The CDR3 is 15 amino acids. The V gene's germline CDR1 is SGHDT and CDR2 YYEEEE. Between the trimmed V and J ends, which lost 1 base and 11 bases, there was a span of 21 bases. The CDR3 region has the DNA TGTGCCAGCAGCTTGAGGGGGGATCCAGGCTACCAGCAGTACTTC. As protein: CASSLRGDPGYQQYF.

CDR3 in amino acids: CASCGPINYGYTF. DNA of the CDR3: TGTGCCAGCTGCGGGCCGATAAACTATGGCTACACCTTC. The chain combines TRBV6-5 with TRBJ1-2, with no clear D. The V end was cut by 8 bases, the J end by 2 bases, with 12 bases between. Per the germline V gene, CDR1 is MNHEY and CDR2 is SVGAGI. The CDR3 loop spans 13 amino acids.

This clonotype was seen at least ten times. The chain employs TRBV7-2 and TRBJ1-2; D is possibly TRBD1 (5 bases). Germline V gene data show CDR1 as SGHTA and CDR2 as FQGNSA. This CDR3 is built from 14 residues. Trimming stripped 2 bases from V and 5 bases from J, with 12 bases between. The CDR3: CASSLTGQGYGYTF. The DNA of the CDR3 is TGTGCCAGCAGCTTAACGGGGCAAGGGTATGGCTACACCTTC.

The sample holds many counts of this clonotype. The chain recombines TRBV20-1 with TRBJ1-4; maybe TRBD1 (5 bases). CDR3 length equals 15 residues. Germline V gene data show CDR1 as DFQATT and CDR2 as SNEGSKA (reference sequence). With 5 bases removed from V and 4 bases from J, the gap between germline ends came to 17 bases. As DNA, the CDR3 is TGCAGTGCTGAAAAGACGGGGCGGAATAATGAAAAACTGTTTTTT. Its translation is CSAEKTGRNNEKLFF.

At least ten counts were recorded for this clonotype. The gene calls are TRBV20-1 and TRBJ2-5; possibly TRBD2 for D (6 bases). V was shortened by 8 bases and J by 2 bases, with 18 bases between the two germline ends. Germline V CDR1 and CDR2: DFQATT, SNEGSKA (reference sequence). This CDR3 spans 14 amino acids. The CDR3 region has the DNA TGCAGTACCTCGTTGGTCCGGGGGCAAGAGACCCAGTACTTC. Translating gives CSTSLVRGQETQYF.

This clonotype was counted many times. J is TRBJ2-2 and V is TRBV9, with D possibly matching TRBD1 (5 bases). This CDR3 has 15 residues. Germline V gene data show CDR1 as SGDLS and CDR2 as YYNGEE. V lost 0 bases and J lost 0, with 6 bases in between. CDR3 in amino acids: CASSVGRANTGELFF. The CDR3 DNA follows: TGTGCCAGCAGCGTAGGCAGGGCGAACACCGGGGAGCTGTTTTTT.

Many counts were recorded for this clonotype. The chain recombines TRBV7-3 with TRBJ1-6; 7 bases align to TRBD1. The CDR3 extends over 13 amino acids. V lost 4 bases and J lost 9; bases outside the gene matches: 3. Germline V gives CDR1 SGHTA, CDR2 FQGTGA. CDR3 nucleotides: TGTGCCAGCAGCTCTAGACAGGGTTCACCCCTCCACTTT. Its protein is CASSSRQGSPLHF.